The 18 T cell receptor beta chains in this list originate from one sample, sequenced in a study of cytotoxic CD8 clonotypes in ibrutinib-treated CLL. Method: immunoSEQ multiplex PCR; TCRdb's copy keeps in-frame clones and lacks some. Among 50,000 to 75,000 clones listed, 71% were seen once. The specimen comprised PBMCs, sampled after 12 months of ibrutinib treatment. Receptors were obtained from a human donor with chronic lymphocytic leukemia.

In its sample, this clone was seen a few times. The chain recombines TRBV10-3 with TRBJ2-1; D is ambiguous. The V gene's germline CDR1 is ENHRY and CDR2 SYGVKD. CDR3 length: 11 residues. Trimming removed 11 bases at V and 10 bases at J, with 15 bases between. CDR3 protein: CAHRSLGEQFF. CDR3 DNA: TGTGCCCACCGAAGTTTGGGGGAGCAGTTCTTC.

The rearrangement joins TRBV7-2 to TRBJ2-2, with no clear D. Trimming cost V 5 bases and J 1 base, with 5 bases left between them. CDR3 length: 13 residues. Germline V gene lookup returns CDR1 SGHTA and CDR2 FQGNSA. CDR3 protein: CASSPKNTGELFF. CDR3 DNA sequence: TGTGCCAGCAGCCCTAAGAACACCGGGGAGCTGTTTTTT. Filled out from reference TRBV7-2 and TRBJ2-2, the complete variable domain reads GAGVSQSPSNKVTEKGKDVELRCDPISGHTALYWYRQSLGQGLEFLIYFQGNSAPDKSGLPSDRFSAERTGGSVSTLTIQRTQQEDSAVYLCASSPKNTGELFFGEGSRLTVL.

V and J are TRBV5-1 and TRBJ2-7, with D possibly TRBD1 on 6 matching bases. The CDR3 length is 14 residues. The germline gives CDR1 SGHRS, CDR2 YFSETQ. V was cut by 4 bases and J by 10 bases, with 21 bases left in between. The CDR3 DNA is TGCGCCAGCAGCCCTGGGACACCTCTACGGCAACAGTACTTC. Translation: CASSPGTPLRQQYF.

The chain uses TRBV29-1 and TRBJ2-3; tentatively, D is TRBD1 or TRBD2 (5 bases each). V lost 6 bases and J lost 0, with 16 bases in between. CDR3 length: 15 residues. Germline CDR1 and CDR2: SQVTM and ANQGSEA. The CDR3 DNA reads TGCAGCGTGGGATTGGGGCGGGTTAGCACAGATACGCAGTATTTT. Protein: CSVGLGRVSTDTQYF.

J is TRBJ2-4 and V is TRBV28; a weak D match, TRBD1 (5 bases). The CDR3 spans 16 residues. Germline loops: CDR1 MDHEN, CDR2 SYDVKM. V was cut by 4 bases and J by 3 bases, with 16 bases left in between. This CDR3 reads CASSSGGQGGKNIQYF. CDR3 DNA sequence: TGTGCCAGCAGTTCTGGTGGCCAGGGTGGCAAAAACATTCAGTACTTC.

The gene calls are TRBV28 and TRBJ1-4, with D hard to call. CDR1 is MDHEN, CDR2 SYDVKM, per germline. Trimming pared 3 bases from V and 6 bases from J, leaving 5 bases between. CDR3 length: 12 residues. The CDR3 nucleotides are TGTGCCAGCAGTTTTTCCGATGAAAAACTGTTTTTT. It is translated as CASSFSDEKLFF.

This rearrangement joins TRBV29-1 to TRBJ1-2; weak D call: TRBD1 (5 bases). Germline V lookup: CDR1 SQVTM, CDR2 ANQGSEA. The CDR3 runs to 13 residues. The V end was cut by 4 bases, the J end by 5 bases, with 14 bases between. The CDR3 bases are TGCAGCGTTGGTCGGGGGGAAGAATATGGCTACACCTTC. Its protein is CSVGRGEEYGYTF.

This rearrangement joins TRBV6-1 to TRBJ1-1; D may be TRBD1 (6 bases). This CDR3 is 14 amino acids long. Germline V lookup: CDR1 MNHNS, CDR2 SASEGT. V gave up 5 bases and J gave up 7 bases, with 17 bases separating them. The CDR3 sequence: CASSKLGGPGEAFF. As DNA, the CDR3 is TGTGCCAGCAGTAAACTGGGGGGGCCTGGTGAAGCTTTCTTT.

There are a few counts of this clone. The CDR3 nucleotides read TGTGCCAGCAGCTTTTCAGACTACGAGCAGTACTTC. This sequence encodes CASSFSDYEQYF. The chain carries TRBV7-9 and TRBJ2-7; unclear D gene. Trimming shortened V by 3 bases and J by 3 bases, and 6 bases separated the two germline ends. The length of the CDR3 is 12 residues. Germline CDR1 SEHNR, CDR2 FQNEAQ (reference sequence).

J is TRBJ1-5 and V is TRBV2, with TRBD1 matching 7 bases. The CDR3 is 16 amino acids. Trimming took 1 base from V and 2 from J; bases not matched to a gene: 5. The germline gives CDR1 SNHLY, CDR2 FYNNEI. The CDR3 DNA is TGTGCCAGCAGTGAAGAATGGCAGGGGGGCAATCAGCCCCAGCATTTT. Residues: CASSEEWQGGNQPQHF.

This CDR3 reads CAISSRGGQGAGEQYF. Here the CDR3 DNA reads TGTGCCATCAGCTCACGAGGAGGACAGGGGGCAGGGGAGCAGTACTTC. The chain joins TRBV10-3 to TRBJ2-7; 11 bases are shared with TRBD1. Germline trimming cut 6 bases from V and 7 bases from J; bases unmatched to any gene: 14. Germline lookup yields CDR1 ENHRY and CDR2 SYGVKD. This CDR3 contains 16 residues.

The rearrangement joins TRBV7-9 to TRBJ1-2, with TRBD1 identical over 9 bases. Germline CDR1 SEHNR, CDR2 FQNEAQ (reference sequence). The length of the CDR3 is 13 residues. Trimming at V came to 1 base and at J to 7 bases, leaving 1 base not matched to a gene. DNA of the CDR3: TGTGCCAGCAGCTTAGACAGGGGGCCTGGCTACACCTTC. Its protein is CASSLDRGPGYTF.

This clone was counted between two and nine times. The V call is TRBV5-1, the J call TRBJ2-5; 7 bases are shared with TRBD1. The length of the CDR3 is 13 residues. The germline gives CDR1 SGHRS, CDR2 YFSETQ. After removal of 4 bases from V and 4 bases from J, the junction contained 4 bases not matched to a gene. In nucleotides, the CDR3 is TGCGCCAGCAGCCGTTCAGGGGGAGAGACCCAGTACTTC. As protein: CASSRSGGETQYF.

This clone was counted only a few times. The chain links TRBV6-1 to TRBJ2-7, with D tentatively TRBD1 (5 bases). V was trimmed by 0 bases and J by 7 bases, leaving 10 bases between them. CDR1 and CDR2 (germline): MNHNS, SASEGT. The CDR3 runs to 13 residues. The DNA for the CDR3 is TGTGCCAGCAGTGAAGCAAGGGGTAGGGAGCAGTACTTC. Encoded protein: CASSEARGREQYF.

The chain is built from TRBV2 and TRBJ2-3, with 7 bases matching TRBD2. Trimming removed 6 bases from V and 4 bases from J; junction bases left unmatched: 1. The CDR3 is 12 residues long. CDR1 is SNHLY, CDR2 FYNNEI, per germline. The CDR3 protein is CASRRGADTQYF. CDR3 DNA: TGTGCCAGCAGACGGGGGGCAGATACGCAGTATTTT.

This chain uses TRBV2 with TRBJ2-1; 11 positions match TRBD2. The junction had 1 base not matched to a gene; V was cut back by 2 bases and J by 4 bases. In germline, CDR1 is SNHLY, CDR2 FYNNEI. The CDR3 is 15 amino acids. The CDR3 nucleotides are TGTGCCAGCAGTGAACTAGCGGGAGGATACAATGAGCAGTTCTTC. Amino acid sequence: CASSELAGGYNEQFF.

The chain links TRBV7-3 to TRBJ1-1; TRBD1 might be the D (5 bases). Germline V gene sequence: CDR1 SGHTA, CDR2 FQGTGA. V was pared by 1 base and J by 0 bases, with 6 bases between. This CDR3 region has 14 residues. The CDR3 DNA follows: TGTGCCAGCAGCTTAAGGGGGATGAACACTGAAGCTTTCTTT. Amino acid sequence: CASSLRGMNTEAFF.

The chain has TRBV7-9 and TRBJ2-7; D assignment may be TRBD1 or TRBD2 (5 bases each). Deletions cut 1 base from V and 3 bases from J, with 13 bases between. The germline V gene has CDR1 SEHNR and CDR2 FQNEAQ (reference sequence). The CDR3 length is 15 residues. CDR3 residues: CASSLDGTPIYEQYF. The CDR3 coding sequence is TGTGCCAGCAGCTTAGACGGGACCCCAATCTACGAGCAGTACTTC. Full variable domain (outside the CDR3, taken from reference TRBV7-9 and TRBJ2-7): DTGVSQNPRHKITKRGQNVTFRCDPISEHNRLYWYRQTLGQGPEFLTYFQNEAQLEKSRLLSDRFSAERPKGSFSTLEIQRTEQGDSAMYLCASSLDGTPIYEQYFGPGTRLTVT.